The entry below describes one T cell receptor beta chain. TCRdb's copy holds only in-frame clones and misses some; the assay was immunoSEQ multiplex PCR. The data show 95,000 to 100,000 clones, about 91% seen once. The entry originates in a study of T cell changes during pregnancy in multiple sclerosis. The germline CDR1 and CDR2 sequences are MNHEY and SMNVEV (reference sequence). V lost 9 bases and J 1 base, leaving 14 bases between the germline ends. This CDR3 is built from 14 residues. This specimen consisted of peripheral blood, obtained in the second trimester of pregnancy. The source is a female donor with multiple sclerosis, enrolled in a pregnancy study. The chain is built from TRBV27 and TRBJ2-3; D possibly corresponds to TRBD2 (6 bases). In DNA form, the CDR3 reads TGTGCCAGTGCCCGCGGGAAGGGCACAGATACGCAGTATTTT. Translation: CASARGKGTDTQYF.